Each of the 26 T cell receptor beta chains below was sequenced from the same sample in a study of T cells in Graves' hyperthyroidism and ophthalmopathy. Amplification yielded TCR beta CDR3 regions, with RNA transcripts as the source. The HTBI set primed first-round TCR CDR3 RT-PCR. TCRdb called the multiplex PCR reads again in MiXCR, with one record for every CDR3 protein. This sample has roughly 300,000 distinct CDR3 sequences, with 18% found just once. The sequencing sample was made of blood. The receptors were sampled from a woman aged 50 to 65 with Graves' hyperthyroidism.

The rearrangement joins TRBV5-1 to TRBJ2-1, with D hard to call. Trimming took 0 bases from V and 0 from J, leaving 10 bases between them. This CDR3 is 16 amino acids long. Looked up from germline, CDR1 is SGHRS and CDR2 is YFSETQ. CDR3 bases: TGCGCCAGCAGCTTGGTGCCAGCCAACTCCTACAATGAGCAGTTCTTC. Translating gives CASSLVPANSYNEQFF.

The chain joins TRBV2 to TRBJ1-2; no definite D call. CDR1 and CDR2 (germline): SNHLY, FYNNEI. The CDR3 has 14 amino acids. Deletions cut 2 bases from V and 2 bases from J, with 9 bases between. CDR3 region: CASSEHGPNYGYTF. The CDR3, as DNA: TGTGCCAGCAGTGAACACGGGCCAAACTATGGCTACACCTTC.

This sequence joins TRBV10-3 and TRBJ2-7; no definite D call. The CDR3 runs 13 residues. Germline loops: CDR1 ENHRY, CDR2 SYGVKD. Trimming removed 8 bases at V and 4 bases at J, with 15 bases between. CDR3 nucleotide sequence: TGTGCCATCGGAGCAACGCACCTATACGAGCAGTACTTC. As protein: CAIGATHLYEQYF.

This clonotype was seen ten or more times. In DNA form, the CDR3 reads TGTGCCAGCAGTTACAGGGGGGTCCAGCCCCAGCATTTT. This codes for CASSYRGVQPQHF. This chain connects TRBV3-1 to TRBJ1-5, with 8 bases matching TRBD1. The J segment lost 7 bases and the V segment lost 6 bases, leaving 5 bases of the junction unmatched. The CDR3 consists of 13 residues. Looked up from germline, CDR1 is LGHDT and CDR2 is YNNKEL (reference sequence).

V usage is TRBV2 and J usage is TRBJ1-2, with a possible D match to TRBD1 (5 bases). This CDR3 contains 13 residues. V dropped 7 bases and J dropped 2 bases, with 11 bases sitting between them. CDR1 is SNHLY, CDR2 FYNNEI, per germline. CDR3 nucleotides: TGTGCCAGCATGCGGGGGGTAAACTATGGCTACACCTTC. As protein: CASMRGVNYGYTF. Full variable domain (missing parts from reference TRBV2 and TRBJ1-2): EPEVTQTPSHQVTQMGQEVILRCVPISNHLYFYWYRQILGQKVEFLVSFYNNEISEKSEIFDDQFSVERPDGSNFTLKIRSTKLEDSAMYFCASMRGVNYGYTFGSGTRLTVV.

In this sample, this clonotype turned up a few times. The chain has TRBV27 and TRBJ1-5; D unresolved. Trimming took 6 bases from V and 2 from J, leaving 17 bases between them. Germline V CDR1 and CDR2: MNHEY, SMNVEV (reference sequence). The CDR3 is 16 amino acids. CDR3: CASRPQGLGGNQPQHF. DNA of the CDR3: TGTGCCAGCAGGCCCCAAGGGCTCGGCGGCAATCAGCCCCAGCATTTT.

This clonotype has at least ten counts. The chain has TRBV9 and TRBJ1-2; 11 nucleotides line up with TRBD1. The germline CDR1 and CDR2 sequences are SGDLS and YYNGEE. The CDR3 loop spans 16 amino acids. V gave up 3 bases and J gave up 6 bases; unmatched junction bases: 10. The CDR3 DNA is TGTGCCAGCAGCGAGATTGCTGGACAGGGGGCGAATGGCTACACCTTC. Protein product: CASSEIAGQGANGYTF.

This clonotype was observed at least ten times. The chain employs TRBV6-1 and TRBJ2-2; TRBD1 matches 10 bases. Trimming cost V 6 bases and J 4 bases; bases outside gene matches: 2. Germline-derived CDR1 and CDR2 are MNHNS and SASEGT. There are 14 residues in the CDR3. The DNA for the CDR3 is TGTGCCAGCAGGCGGACAGGGGGCACCGGGGAGCTGTTTTTT. The encoded protein is CASRRTGGTGELFF.

As concerns this clonotype: One end of the junction fails to match germline, which may point to a read error. The genes are TRBV5-6 and TRBJ1-1, with D possibly TRBD1 on 5 matching bases. Germline V gene lookup returns CDR1 SGHDT and CDR2 YYEEEE. CDR3 length equals 17 residues. The CDR3 sequence: CGSSLVRQGGLNTEAFF. The CDR3 DNA sequence: TGTGGCAGCAGCTTGGTACGGCAGGGTGGTCTGAACACTGAAGCTTTCTTT.

This clonotype was found a few times. V gene TRBV7-6 combines with J gene TRBJ2-7; D not certain. With 5 bases removed from V and 7 bases from J, the gap between germline ends came to 21 bases. Germline assignment: CDR1 SGHVS and CDR2 FNYEAQ. There are 15 residues in the CDR3. In DNA form, the CDR3 reads TGTGCCAGCAGCGCGAGTCCCGACGGGTCGGAGGAGCAGTACTTC. Protein product: CASSASPDGSEEQYF.

The chain recombines TRBV5-1 with TRBJ2-5, with D possibly being TRBD1 or TRBD2 (5 bases each). Germline CDR1 reads SGHRS; CDR2 reads YFSETQ. V lost 2 bases and J lost 1, with 9 bases in between. The CDR3 runs 14 residues. CDR3 protein: CASSFRGPQETQYF. CDR3 DNA sequence: TGCGCCAGCAGCTTCCGGGGCCCCCAAGAGACCCAGTACTTC.

This clonotype has only a few counts. V gene TRBV30 combines with J gene TRBJ2-3, with a weak D call TRBD1 (6 bases). The CDR3 is 12 residues long. V lost 4 bases, J lost 6 bases, and 11 bases lay in between. Per the germline V gene, CDR1 is GTSNPN and CDR2 is SVGIG (reference sequence). The CDR3 DNA sequence: TGTGCCTGGAATGGGGGCCACGATACGCAGTATTTT. It specifies CAWNGGHDTQYF.

This clonotype was observed a single time. The chain combines TRBV28 with TRBJ2-7, with TRBD1 matching over 7 bases. From germline, CDR1 is MDHEN and CDR2 SYDVKM. The V gene end was trimmed by 8 bases and the J gene end by 3 bases; junction bases not matched to a gene: 10. The CDR3 has 14 residues. This CDR3 is CASGQDPVFYEQYF. The CDR3 DNA sequence: TGTGCCAGCGGACAGGATCCGGTTTTCTACGAGCAGTACTTC. The whole variable domain, filled in from reference TRBV28 and TRBJ2-7, reads DVKVTQSSRYLVKRTGEKVFLECVQDMDHENMFWYRQDPGLGLRLIYFSYDVKMKEKGDIPEGYSVSREKKERFSLILESASTNQTSMYLCASGQDPVFYEQYFGPGTRLTVT.

This chain links TRBV19 with TRBJ1-2; maybe TRBD1 (5 bases). Germline V gene sequence: CDR1 LNHDA, CDR2 SQIVND (reference sequence). V was clipped by 4 bases and J by 8 bases, with 11 bases between them. There are 12 residues in the CDR3. This CDR3 is CASSTGAGGYTF. The CDR3 DNA sequence: TGTGCCAGTAGTACGGGAGCAGGGGGCTACACCTTC.

This clonotype turned up a few times. This chain joins TRBV7-2 and TRBJ2-5; 8 nucleotides align to TRBD2. CDR1 SGHTA and CDR2 FQGNSA come from the germline V gene. This CDR3 contains 14 residues. The V gene end was trimmed by 6 bases and the J gene end by 4 bases; junction bases not matched to a gene: 7. In DNA form, the CDR3 reads TGTGCCAGCAGTAGAAACGGGGGGGTAGAGACCCAGTACTTC. Translating gives CASSRNGGVETQYF. The variable domain in full, with the rest retrieved from reference TRBV7-2 and TRBJ2-5, is GAGVSQSPSNKVTEKGKDVELRCDPISGHTALYWYRQSLGQGLEFLIYFQGNSAPDKSGLPSDRFSAERTGGSVSTLTIQRTQQEDSAVYLCASSRNGGVETQYFGPGTRLLVL.

This clonotype appeared a few times. This chain links TRBV12-5 with TRBJ2-7, with TRBD1 matching over 8 bases. The trim removed 3 bases at V and 2 bases at J, leaving 3 bases unmatched. Germline loops: CDR1 LGHNT, CDR2 FRNRAP. The CDR3 covers 14 residues. CDR3 DNA sequence: TGTGCTAGTGGTTTCGGACAGGGAGCCTACGAGCAGTACGTC. Protein sequence: CASGFGQGAYEQYV.

This clonotype was observed a handful of times. The chain is built from TRBV9 and TRBJ1-4; D unclear. Trimming pared 4 bases from V and 5 bases from J, leaving 15 bases between. The CDR3 is 15 residues long. Germline CDR1 SGDLS, CDR2 YYNGEE. The DNA of the CDR3 is TGTGCCAGCAGCCTTCGCCAAGGAGGGAATGAAAAACTGTTTTTT. Its translation is CASSLRQGGNEKLFF.

The CDR3, as DNA: TGCAGTGCTGGAGGACGGGCCGACTATGGCTACACCTTC. Translated, it gives CSAGGRADYGYTF. The rearrangement joins TRBV20-1 to TRBJ1-2; D gene uncertain. This CDR3 has 13 residues. The germline CDR1 and CDR2 sequences are DFQATT and SNEGSKA (reference sequence). Trimming stripped 5 bases from V and 3 bases from J, with 13 bases between.

Worth noting for this clonotype: A much larger clone lies one base from this, so it may be a read error. The rearrangement joins TRBV28 to TRBJ1-5, with D tentatively TRBD1 (6 bases). Germline assignment: CDR1 MDHEN and CDR2 SYDVKM. There are 14 residues in the CDR3. In nucleotides, the CDR3 is TGTGCCAGCAGCCAACCGACAGGTAATCAGCCCCGGCATTTT. Its translation is CASSQPTGNQPRHF.

This clonotype turned up a few times. This chain uses TRBV19 with TRBJ2-2; TRBD1 matches 10 bases. Germline CDR1 reads LNHDA; CDR2 reads SQIVND (reference sequence). The CDR3 has 15 residues. The trim removed 7 bases at V and 4 bases at J, leaving 6 bases unmatched. The DNA of the CDR3 is TGTGCCAGTACCGAGAGGACAGGGGGCACCGGGGAGCTGTTTTTT. Amino acid sequence: CASTERTGGTGELFF.

The rearrangement joins TRBV28 to TRBJ1-2, with TRBD1 identical over 7 bases. Germline-derived CDR1 and CDR2 are MDHEN and SYDVKM. The CDR3 extends over 15 amino acids. V shed 4 bases, J shed 4 bases, and the junction held 9 bases outside the gene matches. CDR3 in DNA: TGTGCCAGCAGTTCTATCGACAGGGAAGGCTATGGCTACACCTTC. It encodes CASSSIDREGYGYTF.

In the case of this clonotype: Given a much more abundant clone one base away, this may be a read error. Because the CDR3 is missing its conserved closing phenylalanine or tryptophan, this is likely a read error. The chain recombines TRBV30 with TRBJ1-2; the D is unclear. Trimming removed 5 bases from V and 6 bases from J, with 4 bases in between. The CDR3 spans 9 residues. Germline-derived CDR1 and CDR2 are GTSNPN and SVGIG (reference sequence). The CDR3 is CAWGDGYTL. The DNA of the CDR3 is TGTGCCTGGGGGGATGGCTACACCCTC.

The chain recombines TRBV6-2 or TRBV6-3 with TRBJ1-5; D is possibly TRBD1 (5 bases). The V gene lost 3 bases and the J gene lost 6 bases, with 18 bases spanning the gap. CDR1 and CDR2 (germline): MNHEY, SVGEGT. The length of the CDR3 is 16 residues. This chain's CDR3 is CASSYQATVRSQPQHF. The CDR3 region has the DNA TGTGCCAGCAGTTATCAAGCGACAGTTCGTTCTCAGCCCCAGCATTTT.

This clonotype was observed a few times. The chain uses TRBV30 and TRBJ1-1; TRBD1 might be the D (5 bases). This CDR3 spans 13 amino acids. V was shortened by 3 bases and J by 3 bases, with 11 bases between the two germline ends. Germline CDR1 and CDR2: GTSNPN and SVGIG (reference sequence). The CDR3 DNA reads TGTGCCTGGAGGTGGGGGACGGACACTGAAGCTTTCTTT. Translation gives CAWRWGTDTEAFF.

This clonotype came up a few times. The chain's CDR3 is CASQTGGSTDTQYF. The CDR3 DNA follows: TGTGCCAGCCAAACAGGGGGTAGCACAGATACGCAGTATTTT. The chain links TRBV5-4 to TRBJ2-3; 8 bases fit TRBD1. Germline-derived CDR1 and CDR2 are SGHNT and YYREEE (reference sequence). The junction had 4 bases not matched to a gene; V was cut back by 7 bases and J by 0 bases. The CDR3 runs to 14 residues.

This clonotype was recorded a few times. V gene TRBV5-1 combines with J gene TRBJ2-2, with D perhaps matching TRBD2 (5 bases). The CDR3 sequence is 14 residues long. The germline gives CDR1 SGHRS, CDR2 YFSETQ. Deletions cut 4 bases from V and 6 bases from J, with 13 bases between. CDR3 region: CASSPLVDAGELFF. The CDR3 nucleotides are TGCGCCAGCAGCCCACTAGTGGATGCCGGGGAGCTGTTTTTT.